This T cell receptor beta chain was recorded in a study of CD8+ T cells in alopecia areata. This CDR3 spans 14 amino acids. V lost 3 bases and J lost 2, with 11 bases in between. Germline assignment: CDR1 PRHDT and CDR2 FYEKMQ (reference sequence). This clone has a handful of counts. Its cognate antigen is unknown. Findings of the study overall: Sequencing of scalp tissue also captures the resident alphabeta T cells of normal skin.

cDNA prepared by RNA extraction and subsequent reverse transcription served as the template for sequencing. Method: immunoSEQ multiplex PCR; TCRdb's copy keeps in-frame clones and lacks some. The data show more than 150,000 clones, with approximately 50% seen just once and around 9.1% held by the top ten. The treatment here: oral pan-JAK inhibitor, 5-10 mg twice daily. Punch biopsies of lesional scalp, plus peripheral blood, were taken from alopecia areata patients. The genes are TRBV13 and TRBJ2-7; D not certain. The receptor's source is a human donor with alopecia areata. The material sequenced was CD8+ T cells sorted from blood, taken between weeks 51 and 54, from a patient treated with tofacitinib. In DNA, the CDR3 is TGTGCCAGCAGCTTGGGCACAAGTCCCTACGAGCAGTACTTC. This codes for CASSLGTSPYEQYF.